Detailed here is one T cell receptor beta chain. This entry is derived from a study of control samples from healthy donors and cancer patients. Produced via immunoSEQ multiplex PCR; TCRdb's table is partial and in-frame only. The sample consists of about 89,000 clones, 85% to 90% of them appearing once. This CDR3 contains 17 residues. Per the germline V gene, CDR1 is MNHEY and CDR2 is SVGEGT. J gave up 4 bases and V 6 bases, and 17 bases lay outside the gene matches. The receptor's source is a woman aged 40 to 50 in good health. The chain couples TRBV6-2 or TRBV6-3 to TRBJ2-5; 7 bases map to TRBD1. The specimen was blood. In nucleotides, the CDR3 is TGTGCCAGCAGCCCCCTACCCCGGGACAGTGGTGGAGAGACCCAGTACTTC. Amino acid sequence: CASSPLPRDSGGETQYF.